This T cell receptor beta chain was observed in a study of T cells in Graves' hyperthyroidism and ophthalmopathy. Germline CDR1 and CDR2: DFQATT and SNEGSKA (reference sequence). CDR3 length: 14 residues. Germline trimming cut 3 bases from V and 6 bases from J; bases unmatched to any gene: 9. Study findings and constraints: Clonotypes that were expanded in thyroid above 0.001 mostly appeared in blood too.

Template material for amplifying TCR beta CDR3 regions consisted of RNA transcripts. TCR CDR3 regions were first amplified by RT-PCR with HTBI primers. Via MiXCR, TCRdb re-called the multiplex PCR reads, giving one row per CDR3 protein. The sample shows about 400,000 distinct CDR3 sequences, about 15% of them seen only once. There are many counts of this clonotype. Its antigen is currently unknown. V and J are TRBV20-1 and TRBJ2-7; 9 bases fit TRBD2. The sample was blood. The clonotype originates from a woman in her twenties or thirties with Graves' hyperthyroidism. The CDR3 DNA is TGCAGTGCTAGGGCGGGGACTAGCAGGAGCGAGCAGTACTTC. This codes for CSARAGTSRSEQYF.